This TCR beta chain was identified in a study of post-analysis software for immune sequencing data. About the study: Recorded subtypes: relapsing-remitting, secondary progressive, progressive-relapsing; some patients unannotated. Study results and caveats: Relative to controls, patients had about five TRBV segments at higher frequency, with TRBV5-6, TRBV5-1 and TRBV20-1 among these. Samples sharing a preparation batch grouped tightly together when assessed by F measure. In multiple sclerosis, normalized Chao1 diversity was significantly below that of controls.

The V gene end was trimmed by 3 bases and the J gene end by 5 bases; junction bases not matched to a gene: 5. The CDR3 spans 15 residues. Germline V CDR1 and CDR2: SGHAT, FQNNGV. Prepared libraries of TCR beta cDNA carried unique molecular identifiers. The yield from roughly 1 to 10 million T cells was 500,000 or so cDNA molecules in total. MiXCR, applied by TCRdb to the PCR reads, yields one record per CDR3 protein. The sample gives approximately 770,000 distinct CDR3 sequences, more than 45% of which show up once; 4.9% is in the top ten. A few counts support this clonotype. The antigen is undetermined.

The sequenced sample was blood. This sequence originates from a girl aged 5 to 17 with multiple sclerosis. The gene calls are TRBV11-2 and TRBJ2-5, with 11 bases fitting TRBD2. CDR3 in DNA: TGTGCCAGCAGCTTTAGCGGGAGGGCCGGGGAGACCCAGTACTTC. Translation gives CASSFSGRAGETQYF. Variable domain in full (rest from reference TRBV11-2 and TRBJ2-5): EAGVAQSPRYKIIEKRQSVAFWCNPISGHATLYWYQQILGQGPKLLIQFQNNGVVDDSQLPKDRFSAERLKGVDSTLKIQPAKLEDSAVYLCASSFSGRAGETQYFGPGTRLLVL.